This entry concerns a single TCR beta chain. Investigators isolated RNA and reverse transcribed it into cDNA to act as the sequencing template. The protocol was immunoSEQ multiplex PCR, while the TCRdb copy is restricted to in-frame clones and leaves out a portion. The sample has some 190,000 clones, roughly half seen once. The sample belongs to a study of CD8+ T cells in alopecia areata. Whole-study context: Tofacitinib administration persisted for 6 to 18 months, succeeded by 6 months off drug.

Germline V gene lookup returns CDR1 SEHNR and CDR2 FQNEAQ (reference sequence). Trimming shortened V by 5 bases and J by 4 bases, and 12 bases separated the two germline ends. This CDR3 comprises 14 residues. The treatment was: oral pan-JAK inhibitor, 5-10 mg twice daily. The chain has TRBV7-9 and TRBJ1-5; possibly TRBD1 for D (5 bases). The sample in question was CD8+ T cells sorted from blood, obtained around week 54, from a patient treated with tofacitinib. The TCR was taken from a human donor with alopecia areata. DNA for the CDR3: TGTGCCAGCAGCCTCGGAGGGGAGAATCAGCCCCAGCATTTT. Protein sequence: CASSLGGENQPQHF.